These 28 T cell receptor beta chains share one sample of origin, sequenced in a study of Graves' ophthalmopathy and Graves' hyperthyroidism. From RNA, the CDR3 regions of TCR beta chains were amplified and sequenced. HTBI primers were employed in first-round RT-PCR, then a second-round multiplex PCR followed. Each CDR3 protein is one row after TCRdb ran MiXCR on the multiplex PCR reads. The sample holds 500,000 to 800,000 distinct CDR3 sequences, over 40% seen once. The sample consisted of peripheral blood. Receptor source: an adult man with Graves' ophthalmopathy.

This clonotype was counted many times. CDR3 residues: CASSREGETQYF. The CDR3, as DNA: TGTGCCAGCAGCCGGGAGGGGGAGACCCAGTACTTC. V and J are TRBV14 and TRBJ2-5, with 7 bases aligning to TRBD2. Germline V gene sequence: CDR1 SGHDN, CDR2 FVKESK. The CDR3 length is 12 residues. J was trimmed by 5 bases and V by 4 bases; bases with no gene match: 1.

About this clonotype itself: At one end the junction does not follow the germline gene, possibly because of a read error. This chain connects TRBV7-8 to TRBJ2-5; D is unresolved. Germline values: CDR1 SGHVS, CDR2 FQNEAQ. The CDR3 covers 16 residues. The CDR3 protein is CASSQDRVGRQETQYF. CDR3 sequence (DNA): TGCGCCAGCAGCCAAGATCGGGTGGGCAGGCAAGAGACCCAGTACTTC.

This clonotype was counted a few times. The chain carries TRBV7-8 and TRBJ1-3, with 10 nucleotides matching TRBD1. J lost 1 base, V lost 5 bases, and 11 bases had no gene match. Germline-derived CDR1 and CDR2 are SGHVS and FQNEAQ. The CDR3 runs to 18 residues. The CDR3 bases are TGTGCCAGCAGCCAAGATCAGGGACAGGGGCATTCTGGAAACACCATATATTTT. Amino acid sequence: CASSQDQGQGHSGNTIYF. The complete variable domain, with remaining parts taken from reference TRBV7-8 and TRBJ1-3, reads GAGVSQSPRYKVAKRGQDVALRCDPISGHVSLFWYQQALGQGPEFLTYFQNEAQLDKSGLPSDRFFAERPEGSVSTLKIQRTQQEDSAVYLCASSQDQGQGHSGNTIYFGEGSWLTVV.

This clonotype was picked up many times. The chain carries TRBV7-2 and TRBJ2-5, with D perhaps matching TRBD2 (6 bases). The CDR3 is made up of 13 amino acids. Trimming took off 3 bases at V and 5 bases at J, with 10 bases between the two ends. Per germline, CDR1 SGHTA and CDR2 FQGNSA. The CDR3 DNA follows: TGTGCCAGCAGCTTCGGGGGTGACGAGACCCAGTACTTC. Its translation: CASSFGGDETQYF. Complete variable domain (other parts from reference TRBV7-2 and TRBJ2-5): GAGVSQSPSNKVTEKGKDVELRCDPISGHTALYWYRQSLGQGLEFLIYFQGNSAPDKSGLPSDRFSAERTGGSVSTLTIQRTQQEDSAVYLCASSFGGDETQYFGPGTRLLVL.

As for this clonotype: This likely comes from a read error, as the CDR3 has no conserved phenylalanine or tryptophan at its end. It is unclear where the CDR3 begins or ends on the DNA, so no DNA is shown, and the CDR3 is as TCRdb lists it. The chain joins TRBV7-2 to TRBJ1-1; the table's D gene call, TRBD1, was not cross checked with the DNA. Per the germline V gene, CDR1 is SGHTA and CDR2 is FQGNSA. Counting both end residues, the CDR3 totals 12 amino acids. The CDR3 loop reads CASSLALGTSND.

This clonotype was detected many times. The genes are TRBV12-3 or TRBV12-4 and TRBJ2-5, with D maybe TRBD2 (6 bases). The CDR3 is made up of 14 amino acids. Deletions cut 3 bases from V and 2 bases from J, with 10 bases between. The CDR3 DNA is TGTGCCAGCAGTTTTGGGGCGGGGCAAGAGACCCAGTACTTC. It specifies CASSFGAGQETQYF.

At least ten counts were recorded for this clonotype. Here the CDR3 reads CSSSFPGALKAFF. DNA for the CDR3: TGCAGTAGTTCTTTCCCAGGGGCGCTGAAGGCTTTCTTT. The chain combines TRBV29-1 with TRBJ1-1, with TRBD1 as a possible D gene (6 bases). This CDR3 spans 13 amino acids. CDR1 is SQVTM and CDR2 is ANQGSEA in the germline V gene.

In its sample, this clonotype ranks as medium-sized. V usage is TRBV13 and J usage is TRBJ1-1; TRBD1 aligns across 8 bases. The CDR3 is made up of 17 amino acids. The germline gives CDR1 PRHDT, CDR2 FYEKMQ (reference sequence). Trimming at V came to 5 bases and at J to 6 bases, leaving 17 bases not matched to a gene. The CDR3 protein is CASSLLNPTGENPEAFF. Here the CDR3 DNA reads TGTGCCAGCAGCCTCCTTAATCCGACAGGGGAAAATCCTGAAGCTTTCTTT.

This clonotype has a count of ten or more. CDR3 nucleotide sequence: TGTGCCAGCAGCAAAACAGGGGACGAGCAGTACTTC. It encodes CASSKTGDEQYF. The chain is built from TRBV7-2 and TRBJ2-7; 7 positions match TRBD1. The trim removed 5 bases at V and 5 bases at J, leaving 3 bases unmatched. The CDR3 runs 12 residues. In germline, CDR1 is SGHTA, CDR2 FQGNSA.

This clonotype was found once. The V and J genes are TRBV7-8 and TRBJ1-5; 11 bases are shared with TRBD1. The V segment lost 2 bases and the J segment 2 bases; nucleotides outside the gene matches: 8. In germline, CDR1 is SGHVS, CDR2 FQNEAQ. The CDR3 is 18 residues long. The CDR3 sequence is CASSLMVAGQGGNQPQHF. CDR3 in DNA: TGTGCCAGCAGCTTAATGGTAGCGGGACAGGGGGGCAATCAGCCCCAGCATTTT.

The rearrangement joins TRBV9 to TRBJ2-7; 11 nucleotides match TRBD2. The V gene's germline CDR1 is SGDLS and CDR2 YYNGEE. CDR3 length: 16 residues. The junction had 9 bases not matched to a gene; V was cut back by 0 bases and J by 7 bases. The CDR3 nucleotides read TGTGCCAGCAGCGTAGGAAGGGGACTAGCGGCACATGAGCAGTACTTC. Amino acid sequence: CASSVGRGLAAHEQYF.

This clonotype was counted at least ten times. This chain uses TRBV19 with TRBJ1-2, with TRBD1 as a possible D gene (6 bases). This CDR3 is built from 13 residues. V lost 5 bases and J 7 bases, leaving 14 bases between the germline ends. Germline lookup yields CDR1 LNHDA and CDR2 SQIVND (reference sequence). Written as DNA, the CDR3 is TGTGCCAGTAGTGGGGTACAGGGTTCTGGCTACACCTTC. Encoded protein: CASSGVQGSGYTF.

The CDR3: CASSFHSQETQYF. The CDR3 DNA is TGTGCCAGCAGCTTTCACAGCCAAGAGACCCAGTACTTC. V is TRBV5-5 and J is TRBJ2-5; D not resolved. CDR1 is SGHKS, CDR2 YYEKEE, per germline (reference sequence). Trimming left V 2 bases short and J 1 base short, with 6 bases between. CDR3 size: 13 residues.

This clonotype was counted many times. This chain uses TRBV25-1 with TRBJ2-7; 7 bases are a match to TRBD2. V shed 8 bases and J 6 bases; nucleotides not matched to a gene: 4. Germline V CDR1 and CDR2: MGHDK, SYGVNS. The CDR3 is 11 residues long. The CDR3, as DNA: TGTGCCAGCGGGGGGGAGAGCGAGCAGTACTTC. Translated, it gives CASGGESEQYF.

The gene calls are TRBV2 and TRBJ1-2; tentatively, D is TRBD1 (6 bases). Trimming shortened V by 2 bases and J by 4 bases, and 11 bases separated the two germline ends. Germline values: CDR1 SNHLY, CDR2 FYNNEI. CDR3 length: 14 amino acids. CDR3 nucleotides: TGTGCCAGCAGTGAACGGAGGGGGGGCTATGGCTACACCTTC. This sequence encodes CASSERRGGYGYTF.

V and J are TRBV30 and TRBJ1-2; no firm D call. This CDR3 region has 10 residues. The germline V gene has CDR1 GTSNPN and CDR2 SVGIG (reference sequence). V lost 5 bases and J lost 3, with 4 bases in between. The DNA of the CDR3 is TGTGCCTGGGGGGACTATGGCTACACCTTC. As protein: CAWGDYGYTF.

This chain connects TRBV5-1 to TRBJ1-1; possibly TRBD1 for D (6 bases). There are 14 residues in the CDR3. CDR1 SGHRS and CDR2 YFSETQ come from the germline V gene. The V and J ends lost 4 bases and 11 bases respectively, with 21 bases between them. In nucleotides, the CDR3 is TGCGCCAGCAGCCTCGGGGGGCCCCTCAGGGATGCTTTCTTT. Its protein is CASSLGGPLRDAFF.

This clonotype was seen ten or more times. This chain joins TRBV20-1 and TRBJ2-6; D is undetermined. Trimming removed 6 bases from V and 0 bases from J, with 15 bases in between. The V gene's germline CDR1 is DFQATT and CDR2 SNEGSKA (reference sequence). The CDR3 runs 16 residues. CDR3 bases: TGCAGTGCAGAGAGGACGGGCCACTCTGGGGCCAACGTCCTGACTTTC. This codes for CSAERTGHSGANVLTF.

This sequence joins TRBV4-1 and TRBJ1-1; maybe TRBD1 (5 bases). Germline V gene data show CDR1 as MGHRA and CDR2 as YSYEKL. V lost 1 base to trimming and J lost 3 bases, with 18 bases between them. The CDR3 runs 17 residues. The DNA for the CDR3 is TGCGCCAGCAGCCAAGTAGCCGGGGGAGTCTCGGACACTGAAGCTTTCTTT. Its translation: CASSQVAGGVSDTEAFF.

This chain connects TRBV7-9 to TRBJ1-4; tentative D call: TRBD1 (6 bases). Germline-derived CDR1 and CDR2 are SEHNR and FQNEAQ (reference sequence). The CDR3 totals 16 residues. Deletions cut 5 bases from V and 7 bases from J, with 20 bases between. CDR3 residues: CASSVVRREQGEKLFF. CDR3 sequence (DNA): TGTGCCAGCAGCGTTGTCAGGAGGGAACAGGGTGAAAAACTGTTTTTT.

Concerning this clonotype itself: This may come from a read error, since a much larger clone is one base off. This rearrangement joins TRBV7-9 to TRBJ1-2; D might be TRBD1 (5 bases). Germline lookup yields CDR1 SEHNR and CDR2 FQNEAQ (reference sequence). This CDR3 region has 14 residues. Trimming cost V 6 bases and J 7 bases, with 18 bases left between them. This CDR3 reads CASRLVDSLLGYTF. CDR3 nucleotide sequence: TGTGCCAGCAGGTTGGTAGACAGCCTTCTTGGCTACACCTTC.

A word on this clonotype: One junction end disagrees with the germline gene, perhaps due to a read error. V gene TRBV11-2 combines with J gene TRBJ1-2; 7 bases agree with TRBD1. This CDR3 has 18 amino acids. Per germline, CDR1 SGHAT and CDR2 FQNNGV. CDR3 bases: TGCGCCAGCAGCGTCGGGACAGAGGGCGCAATCCAGGACTATGGCTACACCTTC. Its protein product is CASSVGTEGAIQDYGYTF.

This clonotype was picked up a small number of times. This chain uses TRBV2 with TRBJ2-2; D not certain. The germline V gene encodes CDR1 SNHLY and CDR2 FYNNEI. This CDR3 contains 13 residues. The V end lost 8 bases, the J end lost 1 base, and 8 bases lay between the germline ends. The CDR3, as DNA: TGTGCCAGCGCTGTTGGGAACACCGGGGAGCTGTTTTTT. Residues: CASAVGNTGELFF.

This clonotype was picked up many times. V gene TRBV2 combines with J gene TRBJ1-4; D call uncertain. The V end lost 4 bases, the J end lost 7 bases, and 7 bases lay between the germline ends. Germline V gene lookup returns CDR1 SNHLY and CDR2 FYNNEI. The CDR3 is 12 amino acids. The CDR3, as DNA: TGTGCCAGCAGTGTAGTCGGTGAAAAACTGTTTTTT. Its protein is CASSVVGEKLFF.

CDR3 bases: TGTGCCAGCAGCGAGGGGTTTACTGAAGCTTTCTTT. It encodes CASSEGFTEAFF. The genes are TRBV9 and TRBJ1-1, with a possible D match to TRBD1 (5 bases). This CDR3 comprises 12 residues. The V end was cut by 3 bases, the J end by 5 bases, with 8 bases between. Germline CDR1 is SGDLS and CDR2 is YYNGEE.

The chain combines TRBV30 with TRBJ2-2; 10 positions match TRBD2. Germline CDR1 and CDR2: GTSNPN and SVGIG (reference sequence). This CDR3 comprises 15 residues. The V segment lost 2 bases and the J segment 3 bases; nucleotides outside the gene matches: 3. The CDR3 nucleotides are TGTGCCTGGAGTTCCGGGACTAGCGACACCGGGGAGCTGTTTTTT. Translated, it gives CAWSSGTSDTGELFF.

There are many counts of this clonotype. The chain is built from TRBV7-8 and TRBJ2-5, with D unresolved. Trimming pared 2 bases from V and 2 bases from J, leaving 6 bases between. The CDR3 covers 13 residues. Germline V gene sequence: CDR1 SGHVS, CDR2 FQNEAQ. The CDR3 bases are TGTGCCAGCAGCTTACGACCTCAAGAGACCCAGTACTTC. Translated, it gives CASSLRPQETQYF.

The chain is built from TRBV5-1 and TRBJ2-5; TRBD2 agrees at 9 bases. The germline gives CDR1 SGHRS, CDR2 YFSETQ. There are 16 residues in the CDR3. The V and J ends lost 7 bases and 0 bases, in that order; junction bases with no gene match: 10. CDR3 DNA: TGCGCCAGCGGCCGGGGAGCGGGGGGAAACCAAGAGACCCAGTACTTC. As protein: CASGRGAGGNQETQYF. Combining the CDR3 with reference TRBV5-1 and TRBJ2-5 gives the whole variable domain KAGVTQTPRYLIKTRGQQVTLSCSPISGHRSVSWYQQTPGQGLQFLFEYFSETQRNKGNFPGRFSGRQFSNSRSEMNVSTLELGDSALYLCASGRGAGGNQETQYFGPGTRLLVL.